This T cell receptor beta chain was sequenced for a study of patients and donors after allogeneic stem cell transplantation. Germline CDR1 is SNHLY and CDR2 is FYNNEI. V was trimmed by 6 bases and J by 0 bases, leaving 12 bases between them. The CDR3 covers 15 residues. From the RT-PCR reads, TCRdb called clonotypes with MiXCR, one entry per CDR3 protein. Here the sample spans 800,000 to 1,000,000 distinct CDR3 sequences, approximately 19% being singletons. The sequenced sample consisted of blood, either unsorted or a sorted T cell fraction (not recorded which). This receptor was obtained from a human donor who was either an allogeneic HSCT recipient or a stem cell or donor lymphocyte infusion donor (not recorded which). It is not recorded whose cells these are; they may come from a transplant donor. The rearrangement links TRBV2 to TRBJ2-1; D not resolved. CDR3 residues: CASRPNLSSYNEQFF. Written as DNA, the CDR3 is TGTGCCAGCAGACCCAATTTGAGCTCCTACAATGAGCAGTTCTTC.